This TCR beta chain is drawn from a study of T cell responses to AZD1222 COVID-19 vaccine. Study results and caveats: Among vaccine-associated CD4 TCRs, coverage spanned spike, with dominance at 160-218 and 743-854. The breadth and depth of Spike-specific TCRs increased once two AZD1222 doses had been given. Donors were largely white British and mainly female; clonal diversity was possibly underestimated. Per reports, nearly half of all spike-specific TCRs target regions that are unmutated in variants.

Between the trimmed V and J ends, which lost 3 bases and 6 bases, there was a span of 8 bases. Germline CDR1 WSHSY, CDR2 SAAADI. The CDR3 spans 12 residues. The data were produced by immunoSEQ multiplex PCR, yet TCRdb's version contains in-frame clones alone and is incomplete. There are around 110,000 clones in the sample; 70% to 90% occur only once, and 3% to 4% lies in the top ten. The count of this clone is one. Its antigen remains unknown. V usage is TRBV10-2 and J usage is TRBJ1-2, with D unresolved. The receptor comes from an adult in good health. The specimen comprised peripheral blood, sampled on day 0 of MenACWY control vaccination. The CDR3 nucleotides read TGCGCCAGCAGTGAATCAAGGAATGGCTACACCTTC. Translated, it gives CASSESRNGYTF.